This entry features one T cell receptor beta chain sequence. Participants had their cohort set by participant-reported clinical history. In the authors' methods: The authors estimated nucleated cell counts from reference gene primer amplification. Clones were sequenced by immunoSEQ multiplex PCR, and TCRdb holds only the in-frame ones, with some missing. That table supplies the V and J calls and clone size; D and trimming were determined from the DNA. The sample has 450,000 or so clones, roughly 87% seen once; the top ten hold 0.6%. This entry is derived from a study of blood T cell repertoires in COVID-19. Sequenced material: PBMCs or T cells enriched from blood (not recorded which). The source of this sequence is a man aged 18 to 29 who had recovered from COVID-19.

The CDR3 sequence is CASSPQTYDTSTDTQYF. The CDR3 bases are TGTGCCAGCAGTCCCCAGACTTACGATACTAGCACAGATACGCAGTATTTT. The chain uses TRBV7-9 and TRBJ2-3; D is undetermined. This CDR3 comprises 17 residues. Deletions cut 6 bases from V and 0 bases from J, with 19 bases between. CDR1 SEHNR and CDR2 FQNEAQ come from the germline V gene (reference sequence).